This TCR beta chain was sequenced in a study of control samples from healthy donors and cancer patients. The J segment lost 5 bases and the V segment lost 7 bases, leaving 7 bases of the junction unmatched. The V gene's germline CDR1 is LGHDT and CDR2 YNNKEL (reference sequence). The CDR3 is 13 amino acids. This table comes from immunoSEQ multiplex PCR, and its TCRdb copy is limited to in-frame clones, with some not included. The table includes about 130,000 clones, around nine tenths detected once. V gene TRBV3-1 (or the pseudogene TRBV3-2) combines with J gene TRBJ2-5; 7 bases map to TRBD2. The sequenced sample consisted of blood. This sequence was found in a man aged 50 to 60 in good health. The CDR3 loop reads CASKPAGGETQYF. CDR3 in DNA: TGTGCCAGCAAGCCGGCCGGGGGGGAGACCCAGTACTTC.